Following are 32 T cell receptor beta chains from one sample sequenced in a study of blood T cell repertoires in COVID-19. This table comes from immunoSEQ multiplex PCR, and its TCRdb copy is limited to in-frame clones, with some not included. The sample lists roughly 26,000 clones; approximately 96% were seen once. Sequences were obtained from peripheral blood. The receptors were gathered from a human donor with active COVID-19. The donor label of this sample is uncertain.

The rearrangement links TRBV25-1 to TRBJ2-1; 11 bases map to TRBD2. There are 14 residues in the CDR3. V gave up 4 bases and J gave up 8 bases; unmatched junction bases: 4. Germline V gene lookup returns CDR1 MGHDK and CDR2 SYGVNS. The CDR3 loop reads CASSGSGGGDEQFF. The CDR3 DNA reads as TGTGCCAGCAGTGGTAGCGGGGGGGGCGATGAGCAGTTCTTC.

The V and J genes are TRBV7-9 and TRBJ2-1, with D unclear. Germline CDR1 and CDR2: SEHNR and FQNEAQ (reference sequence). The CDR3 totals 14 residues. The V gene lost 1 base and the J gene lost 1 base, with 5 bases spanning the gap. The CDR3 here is CASSLDLSYNEQFF. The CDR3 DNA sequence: TGTGCCAGCAGCTTAGACCTATCCTACAATGAGCAGTTCTTC.

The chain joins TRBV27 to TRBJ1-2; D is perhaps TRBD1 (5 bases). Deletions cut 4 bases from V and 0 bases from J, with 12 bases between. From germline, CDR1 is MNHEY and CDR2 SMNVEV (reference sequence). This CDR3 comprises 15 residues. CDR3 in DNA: TGTGCCAGCAGTTACAGACAGAGCCCTAACTATGGCTACACCTTC. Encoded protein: CASSYRQSPNYGYTF.

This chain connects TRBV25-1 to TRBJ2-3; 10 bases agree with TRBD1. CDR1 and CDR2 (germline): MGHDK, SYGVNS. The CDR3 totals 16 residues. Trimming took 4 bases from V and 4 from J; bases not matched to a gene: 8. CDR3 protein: CASSALGTGEADTQYF. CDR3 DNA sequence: TGTGCCAGCAGTGCCCTCGGGACAGGGGAGGCAGATACGCAGTATTTT.

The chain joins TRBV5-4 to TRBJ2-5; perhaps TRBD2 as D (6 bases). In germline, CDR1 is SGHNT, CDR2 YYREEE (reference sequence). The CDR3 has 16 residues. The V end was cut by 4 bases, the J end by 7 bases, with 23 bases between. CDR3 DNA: TGTGCCAGCAGCAATACTCCGGGACTCAAAGGCGGGACCCAGTACTTC. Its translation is CASSNTPGLKGGTQYF. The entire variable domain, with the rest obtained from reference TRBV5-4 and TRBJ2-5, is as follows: ETGVTQSPTHLIKTRGQQVTLRCSSQSGHNTVSWYQQALGQGPQFIFQYYREEENGRGNFPPRFSGLQFPNYSSELNVNALELDDSALYLCASSNTPGLKGGTQYFGPGTRLLVL.

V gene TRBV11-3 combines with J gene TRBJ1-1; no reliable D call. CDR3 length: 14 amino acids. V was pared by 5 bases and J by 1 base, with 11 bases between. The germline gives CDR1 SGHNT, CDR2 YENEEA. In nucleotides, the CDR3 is TGTGCCAGCAGCCGAACCGGTGGGAACACTGAAGCTTTCTTT. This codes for CASSRTGGNTEAFF.

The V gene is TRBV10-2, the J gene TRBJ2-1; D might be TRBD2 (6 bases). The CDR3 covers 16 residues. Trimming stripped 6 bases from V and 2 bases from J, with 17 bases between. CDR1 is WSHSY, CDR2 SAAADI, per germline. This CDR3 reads CASRDPLTGAYNEQFF. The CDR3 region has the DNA TGCGCCAGCAGGGACCCATTAACGGGGGCCTACAATGAGCAGTTCTTC.

CDR3 sequence reads: CASSFEGDSSYNEQFF. The CDR3 nucleotides read TGCGCCAGCAGTTTCGAGGGGGATAGCTCCTACAATGAGCAGTTCTTC. The J gene is TRBJ2-1, the V gene TRBV5-1, with D possibly matching TRBD1 (6 bases). With 5 bases removed from V and 0 bases from J, the gap between germline ends came to 15 bases. Per the germline V gene, CDR1 is SGHRS and CDR2 is YFSETQ. The CDR3 runs to 16 residues.

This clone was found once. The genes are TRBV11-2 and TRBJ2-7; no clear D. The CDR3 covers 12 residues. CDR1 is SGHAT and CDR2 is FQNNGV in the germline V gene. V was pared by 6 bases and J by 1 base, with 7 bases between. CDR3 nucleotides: TGTGCCAGCAGGTCCGGGTCCTACGAGCAGTACTTC. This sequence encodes CASRSGSYEQYF.

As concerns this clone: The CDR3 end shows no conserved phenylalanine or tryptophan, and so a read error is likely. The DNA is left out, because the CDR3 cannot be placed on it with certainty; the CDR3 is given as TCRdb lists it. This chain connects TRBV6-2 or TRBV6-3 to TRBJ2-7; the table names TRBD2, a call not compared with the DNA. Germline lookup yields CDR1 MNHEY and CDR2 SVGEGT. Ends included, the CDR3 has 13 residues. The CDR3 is CASSYQGTSGPLL.

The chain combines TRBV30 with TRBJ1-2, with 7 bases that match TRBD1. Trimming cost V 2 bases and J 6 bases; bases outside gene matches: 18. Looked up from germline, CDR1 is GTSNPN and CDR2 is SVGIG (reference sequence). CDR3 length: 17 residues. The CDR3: CAWSKGGFGGGNDGYTF. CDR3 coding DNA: TGTGCCTGGAGTAAGGGCGGATTTGGAGGGGGCAACGATGGCTACACCTTC.

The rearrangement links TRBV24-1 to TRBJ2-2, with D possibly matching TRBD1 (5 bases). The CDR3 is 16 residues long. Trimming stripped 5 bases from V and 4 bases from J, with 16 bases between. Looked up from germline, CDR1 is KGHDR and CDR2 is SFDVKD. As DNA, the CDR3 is TGTGCCACCAGTGGGGCCAGCCAGGGTGGCACCGGGGAGCTGTTTTTT. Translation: CATSGASQGGTGELFF.

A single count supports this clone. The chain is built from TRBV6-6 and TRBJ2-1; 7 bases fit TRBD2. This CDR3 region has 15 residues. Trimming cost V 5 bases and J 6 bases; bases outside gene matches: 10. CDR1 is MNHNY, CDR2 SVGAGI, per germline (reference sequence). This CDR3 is CASSPPGGGANEQFF. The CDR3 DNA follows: TGTGCCAGCAGTCCTCCCGGGGGAGGGGCCAATGAGCAGTTCTTC.

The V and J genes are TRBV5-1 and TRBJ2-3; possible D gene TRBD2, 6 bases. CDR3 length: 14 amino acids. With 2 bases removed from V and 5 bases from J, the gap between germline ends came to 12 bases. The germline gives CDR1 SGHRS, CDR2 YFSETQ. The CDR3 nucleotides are TGCGCCAGCAGCTTAGACGGGAGAAAAGATACGCAGTATTTT. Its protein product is CASSLDGRKDTQYF.

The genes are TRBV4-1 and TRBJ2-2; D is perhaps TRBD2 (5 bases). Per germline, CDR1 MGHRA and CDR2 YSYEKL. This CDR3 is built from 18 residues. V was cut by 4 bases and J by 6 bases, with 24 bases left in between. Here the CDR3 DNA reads TGCGCCAGCAGCCTCAAAGGGCTAGCCGTTGGTTTTGCCGGGGAGCTGTTTTTT. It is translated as CASSLKGLAVGFAGELFF.

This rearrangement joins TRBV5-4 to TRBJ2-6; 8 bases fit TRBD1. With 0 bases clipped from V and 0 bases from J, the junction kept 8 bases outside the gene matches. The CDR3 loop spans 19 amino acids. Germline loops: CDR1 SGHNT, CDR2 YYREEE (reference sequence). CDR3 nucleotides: TGTGCCAGCAGCTTGGATCTCGTCAGGGGGCTCTCTGGGGCCAACGTCCTGACTTTC. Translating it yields CASSLDLVRGLSGANVLTF.

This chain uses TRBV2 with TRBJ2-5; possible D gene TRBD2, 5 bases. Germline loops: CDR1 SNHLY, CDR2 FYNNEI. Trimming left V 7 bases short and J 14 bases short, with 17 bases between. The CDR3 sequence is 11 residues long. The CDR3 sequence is CASTGFQEIYF. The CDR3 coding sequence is TGTGCCAGCACGGGGTTCCAAGAGATCTACTTC.

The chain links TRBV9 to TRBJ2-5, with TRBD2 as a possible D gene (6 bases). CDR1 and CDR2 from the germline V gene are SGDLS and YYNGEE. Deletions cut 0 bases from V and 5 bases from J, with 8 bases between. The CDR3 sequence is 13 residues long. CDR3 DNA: TGTGCCAGCAGCGTAGGAGGAGGGGAGACCCAGTACTTC. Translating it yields CASSVGGGETQYF.

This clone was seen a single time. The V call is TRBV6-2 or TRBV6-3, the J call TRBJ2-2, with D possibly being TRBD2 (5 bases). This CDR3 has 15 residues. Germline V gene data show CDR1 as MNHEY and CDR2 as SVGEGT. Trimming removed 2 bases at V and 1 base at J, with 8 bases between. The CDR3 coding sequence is TGTGCCAGCAGTTACCACAGCGGGAACACCGGGGAGCTGTTTTTT. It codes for CASSYHSGNTGELFF.

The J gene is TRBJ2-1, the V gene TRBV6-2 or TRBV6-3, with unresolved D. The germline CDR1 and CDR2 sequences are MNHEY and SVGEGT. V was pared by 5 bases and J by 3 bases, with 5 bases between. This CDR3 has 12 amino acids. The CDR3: CASSTNYNEQFF. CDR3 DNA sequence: TGTGCCAGCAGTACTAACTACAATGAGCAGTTCTTC.

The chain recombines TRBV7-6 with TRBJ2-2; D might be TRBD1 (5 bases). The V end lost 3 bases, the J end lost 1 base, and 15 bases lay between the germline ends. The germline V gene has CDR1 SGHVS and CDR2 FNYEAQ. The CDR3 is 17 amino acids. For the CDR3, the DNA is TGTGCCAGCAGCTTTTTTATTAGGGGTCGGAACACCGGGGAGCTGTTTTTT. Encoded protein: CASSFFIRGRNTGELFF.

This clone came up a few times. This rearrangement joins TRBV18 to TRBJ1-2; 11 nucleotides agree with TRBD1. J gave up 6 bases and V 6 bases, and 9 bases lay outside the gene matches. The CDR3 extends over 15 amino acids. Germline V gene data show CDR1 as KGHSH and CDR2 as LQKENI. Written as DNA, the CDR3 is TGTGCCAGCTCCCTAAGGGGACAGGGGGTCGATGGCTACACCTTC. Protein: CASSLRGQGVDGYTF.

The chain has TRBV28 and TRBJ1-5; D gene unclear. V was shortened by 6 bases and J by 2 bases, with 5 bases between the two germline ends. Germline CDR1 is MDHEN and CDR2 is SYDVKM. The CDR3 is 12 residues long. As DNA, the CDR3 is TGTGCCAGCAGAACGGGCAATCAGCCCCAGCATTTT. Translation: CASRTGNQPQHF.

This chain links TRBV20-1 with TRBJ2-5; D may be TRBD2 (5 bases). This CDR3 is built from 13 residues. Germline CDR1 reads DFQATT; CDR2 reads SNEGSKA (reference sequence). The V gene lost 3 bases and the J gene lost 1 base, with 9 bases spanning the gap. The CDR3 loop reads CSASVASQETQYF. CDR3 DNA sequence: TGCAGTGCTAGTGTAGCGTCCCAAGAGACCCAGTACTTC.

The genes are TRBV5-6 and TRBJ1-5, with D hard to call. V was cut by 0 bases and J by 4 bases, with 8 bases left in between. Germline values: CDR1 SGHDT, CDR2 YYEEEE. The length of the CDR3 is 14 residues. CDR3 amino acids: CASSLGGANQPQHF. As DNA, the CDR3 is TGTGCCAGCAGCTTGGGTGGAGCTAATCAGCCCCAGCATTTT.

CDR3 amino acids: CATSEKGGTEAFF. Here the CDR3 DNA reads TGTGCCACCAGTGAAAAGGGAGGTACTGAAGCTTTCTTT. This chain joins TRBV24-1 and TRBJ1-1, with D uncertain. V lost 4 bases and J 5 bases, leaving 10 bases between the germline ends. The CDR3 loop spans 13 amino acids. Germline assignment: CDR1 KGHDR and CDR2 SFDVKD.

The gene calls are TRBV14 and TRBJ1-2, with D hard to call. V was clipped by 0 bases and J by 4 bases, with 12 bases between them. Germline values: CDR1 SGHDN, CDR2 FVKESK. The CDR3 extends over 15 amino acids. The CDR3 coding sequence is TGTGCCAGCAGCCAAGATCTGGTAGCCTCCTATGGCTACACCTTC. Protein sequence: CASSQDLVASYGYTF.

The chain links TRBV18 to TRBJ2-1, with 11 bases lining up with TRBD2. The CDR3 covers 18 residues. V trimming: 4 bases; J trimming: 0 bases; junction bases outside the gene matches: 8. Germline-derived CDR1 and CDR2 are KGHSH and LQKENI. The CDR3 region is CASSLFTGTSGSYNEQFF. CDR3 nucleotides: TGTGCCAGCTCACTCTTTACCGGGACTAGCGGCTCCTACAATGAGCAGTTCTTC. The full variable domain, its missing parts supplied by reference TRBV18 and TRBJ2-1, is NAGVMQNPRHLVRRRGQEARLRCSPMKGHSHVYWYRQLPEEGLKFMVYLQKENIIDESGMPKERFSAEFPKEGPSILRIQQVVRGDSAAYFCASSLFTGTSGSYNEQFFGPGTRLTVL.

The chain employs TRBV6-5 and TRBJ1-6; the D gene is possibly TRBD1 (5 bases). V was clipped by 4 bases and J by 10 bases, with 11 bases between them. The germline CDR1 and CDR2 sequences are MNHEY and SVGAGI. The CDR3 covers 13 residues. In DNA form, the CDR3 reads TGTGCCAGCAGTTCGGGACTGGGCTCACCCCTCCACTTT. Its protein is CASSSGLGSPLHF.

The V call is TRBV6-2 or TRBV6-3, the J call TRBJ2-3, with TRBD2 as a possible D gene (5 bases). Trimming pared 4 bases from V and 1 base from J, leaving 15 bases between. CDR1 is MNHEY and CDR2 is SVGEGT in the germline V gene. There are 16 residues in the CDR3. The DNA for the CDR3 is TGTGCCAGCAGTTCGAAAAAACTAGTTGGCACAGATACGCAGTATTTT. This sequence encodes CASSSKKLVGTDTQYF.

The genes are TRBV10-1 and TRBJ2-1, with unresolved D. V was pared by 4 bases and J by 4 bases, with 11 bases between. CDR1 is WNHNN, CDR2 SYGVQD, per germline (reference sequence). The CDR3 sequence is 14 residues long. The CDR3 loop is CASSGGSSYNEQFF. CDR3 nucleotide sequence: TGCGCCAGCAGTGGTGGTAGTTCGTACAATGAGCAGTTCTTC.

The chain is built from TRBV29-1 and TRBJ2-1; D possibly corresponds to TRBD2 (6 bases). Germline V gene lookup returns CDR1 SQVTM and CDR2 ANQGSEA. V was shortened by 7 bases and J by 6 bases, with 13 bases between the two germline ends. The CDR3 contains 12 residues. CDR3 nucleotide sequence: TGCAGCGCGGGGATGCGGGGCAATGAGCAGTTCTTC. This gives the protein CSAGMRGNEQFF.